This T cell receptor beta chain emerged from a study of T cell responses to AZD1222 COVID-19 vaccine. Study-wide findings and caveats: It was only a handful of AZD1222 recipients who were seropositive at baseline.

Comments on this clone: No antigen is known for it.

The repertoire was sequenced with immunoSEQ multiplex PCR; TCRdb's copy has only in-frame clones and lacks some. The table has about 110,000 clones, about 89% seen once. Specimen: peripheral blood, collected 28 days after the second AZD1222 dose. The source is an adult who received the AZD1222 COVID-19 vaccine.

CDR3 region: CASSAVDTQYF. Written as DNA, the CDR3 is TGCGCCAGCAGCGCGGTGGATACGCAGTATTTT. The rearrangement uses TRBV5-1 and TRBJ2-3; D uncertain. The CDR3 is 11 amino acids. CDR1 is SGHRS and CDR2 is YFSETQ in the germline V gene. The germline V and J ends were trimmed by 4 bases and 6 bases, with 6 bases remaining between them. The variable domain in full, completed from reference TRBV5-1 and TRBJ2-3, reads KAGVTQTPRYLIKTRGQQVTLSCSPISGHRSVSWYQQTPGQGLQFLFEYFSETQRNKGNFPGRFSGRQFSNSRSEMNVSTLELGDSALYLCASSAVDTQYFGPGTRLTVL.